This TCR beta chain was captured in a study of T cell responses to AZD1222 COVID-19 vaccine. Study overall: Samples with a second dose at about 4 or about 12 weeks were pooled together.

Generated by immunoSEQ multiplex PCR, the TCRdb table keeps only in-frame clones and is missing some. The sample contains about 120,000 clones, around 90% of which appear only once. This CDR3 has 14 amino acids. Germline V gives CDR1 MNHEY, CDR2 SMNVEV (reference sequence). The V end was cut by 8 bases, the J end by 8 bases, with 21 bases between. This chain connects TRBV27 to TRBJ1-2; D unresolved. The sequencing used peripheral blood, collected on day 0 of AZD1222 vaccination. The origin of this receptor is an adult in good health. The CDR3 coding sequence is TGTGCCAGCGGTAGTTCGGGGTGGGCTGGGGGCTACACCTTC. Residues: CASGSSGWAGGYTF.